The present TCR beta chain was sequenced within a study of human T cells and chemical hapten exposure. Time point here: patch test 1, 2 weeks after DPC sensitization. Treatment given: therapeutic diphenylcyclopropenone sensitization with weekly scalp DPC. TCRdb reanalysed the RACE reads using MiXCR and keeps one entry per CDR3 protein. The sample carries 150,000 to 200,000 distinct CDR3 sequences, about 14% recorded once. The length of the CDR3 is 16 residues. Germline V gene sequence: CDR1 MNHEY, CDR2 SVGAGI. V lost 6 bases and J lost 1; bases outside the gene matches: 8. The chain uses TRBV6-5 and TRBJ2-4; the match to TRBD1 covers 8 bases. The clonotype originates from a woman in her thirties with alopecia areata. Some clones in this sample may be carry-over from other donors' samples. Specimen: whole blood, collected in connection with sensitization to the hapten diphenylcyclopropenone (DPC). Written as DNA, the CDR3 is TGTGCCAGCAGGCGTGGGTACAGGGGGGCCAAAAACATTCAGTACTTC. It translates to CASRRGYRGAKNIQYF.